This TCR beta chain was observed in a study of cytomegalovirus exposure and HLA in healthy donors. Background on the study: The 500 to 750 first-cohort repertoires and the 100 to 150 validation repertoires shared the same platform, a later analysis reported.

Notes on this clone: Its cognate antigen is unknown.

The 120-subject validation cohort, separate from the approximately 630-subject first cohort, included the donors. Study-level findings and limits: Associated with cytomegalovirus, according to the listing, were 150 to 200 TCR beta chains.

The data were produced by immunoSEQ multiplex PCR, yet TCRdb's version contains in-frame clones alone and is incomplete. Of 250,000 to 350,000 clones in the sample, approximately 86% were seen once. V was cut by 9 bases and J by 0 bases, with 12 bases left in between. Germline V gene sequence: CDR1 LNHDA, CDR2 SQIVND (reference sequence). This CDR3 has 14 amino acids. The sequenced sample was PBMCs. This TCR derives from a man aged 25-45 years in good health and CMV-seronegative. The chain carries TRBV19 and TRBJ1-5, with D hard to call. CDR3 in amino acids: CASQAYNSNQPQHF. CDR3 nucleotides: TGTGCCAGCCAGGCATACAATAGCAATCAGCCCCAGCATTTT.